Described below is a single T cell receptor (beta chain) sequence and its context. Authors' processing steps: Counts of nucleated cells, estimated from reference gene primer amplification, were obtained. Sequenced by immunoSEQ multiplex PCR; TCRdb stores in-frame clones only, minus some. Clone size and V and J calls were adopted from that table, with D and trimming inferred from the DNA. Counted here are 130,000 to 150,000 clones, 80% to 90% occurring once; the ten biggest clones make up 6.5% to 8.5%. This sample is drawn from a study of blood T cell repertoires in COVID-19. Looking at the study overall: COVID-19 samples collected from the United States, Italy and Spain covered acute and convalescent phases. PBMCs, B-cell-depleted T cells, or T cells provided the cDNA or gDNA that made up the material.

This CDR3 has 15 residues. Germline CDR1 is SGHVS and CDR2 is FQNEAQ. J lost 5 bases, V lost 5 bases, and 7 bases had no gene match. Sample: peripheral blood. The sequence was collected from a human donor with acute or convalescent COVID-19. The donor label of this sample is uncertain. This chain links TRBV7-8 with TRBJ2-2, with 8 bases identical to TRBD2. CDR3 sequence (DNA): TGTGCCAGCAGCCCTCGGGGGGGGCTGACCGGGGAGCTGTTTTTT. Its translation: CASSPRGGLTGELFF.